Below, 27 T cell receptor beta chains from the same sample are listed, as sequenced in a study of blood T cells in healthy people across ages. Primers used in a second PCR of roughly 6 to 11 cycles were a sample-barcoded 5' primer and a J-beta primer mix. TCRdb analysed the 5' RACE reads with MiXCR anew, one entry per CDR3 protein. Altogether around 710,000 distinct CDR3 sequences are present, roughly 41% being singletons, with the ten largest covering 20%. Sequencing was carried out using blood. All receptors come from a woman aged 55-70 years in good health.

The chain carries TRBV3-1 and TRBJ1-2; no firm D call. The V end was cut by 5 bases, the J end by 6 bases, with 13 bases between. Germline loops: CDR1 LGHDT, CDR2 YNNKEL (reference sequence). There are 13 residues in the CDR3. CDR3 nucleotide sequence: TGTGCCAGCAGCGCCTCAGGTGAAGATGGCTACACCTTC. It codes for CASSASGEDGYTF.

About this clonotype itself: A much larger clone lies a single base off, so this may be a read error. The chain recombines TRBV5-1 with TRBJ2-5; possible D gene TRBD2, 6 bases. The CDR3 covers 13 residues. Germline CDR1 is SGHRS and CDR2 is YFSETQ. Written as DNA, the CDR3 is TGCGCCAGCAGCTTGTCGGGGGTCTACGAGCAGGACTTC. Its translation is CASSLSGVYEQDF.

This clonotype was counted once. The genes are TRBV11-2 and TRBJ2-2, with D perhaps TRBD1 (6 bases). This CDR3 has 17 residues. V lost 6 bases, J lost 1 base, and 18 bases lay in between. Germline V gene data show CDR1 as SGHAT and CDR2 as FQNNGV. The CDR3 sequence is CASRHTQGEVNTGELFF. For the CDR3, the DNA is TGTGCCAGCAGGCATACACAGGGAGAAGTGAACACCGGGGAGCTGTTTTTT.

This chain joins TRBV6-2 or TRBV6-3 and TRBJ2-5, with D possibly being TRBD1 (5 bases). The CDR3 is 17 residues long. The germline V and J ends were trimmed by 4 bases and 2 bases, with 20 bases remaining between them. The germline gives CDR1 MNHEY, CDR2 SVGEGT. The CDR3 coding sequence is TGTGCCAGCAGTTCCTCTTCGACAGTAATGCTGCAAGAGACCCAGTACTTC. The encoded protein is CASSSSSTVMLQETQYF.

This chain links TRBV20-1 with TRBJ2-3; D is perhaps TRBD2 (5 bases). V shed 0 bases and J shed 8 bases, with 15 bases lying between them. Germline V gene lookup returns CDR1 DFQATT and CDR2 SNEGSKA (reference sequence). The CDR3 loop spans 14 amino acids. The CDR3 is CSARDPLLDSTQYF. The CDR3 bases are TGCAGTGCTAGAGATCCCCTCTTGGACTCTACGCAGTATTTT.

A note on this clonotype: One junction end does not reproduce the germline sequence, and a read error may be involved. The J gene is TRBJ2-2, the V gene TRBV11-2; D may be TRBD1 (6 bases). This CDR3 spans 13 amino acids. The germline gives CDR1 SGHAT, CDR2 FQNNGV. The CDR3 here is CAGSQRGHGELFF. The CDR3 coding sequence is TGTGCCGGCAGCCAACGGGGACACGGGGAGCTGTTTTTT.

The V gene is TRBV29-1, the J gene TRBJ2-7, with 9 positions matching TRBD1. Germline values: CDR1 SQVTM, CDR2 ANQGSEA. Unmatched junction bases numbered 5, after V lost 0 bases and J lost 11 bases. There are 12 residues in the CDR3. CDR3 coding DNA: TGCAGCGTTGAAGAGGGGGGACAGGGAAAGTACTTC. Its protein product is CSVEEGGQGKYF.

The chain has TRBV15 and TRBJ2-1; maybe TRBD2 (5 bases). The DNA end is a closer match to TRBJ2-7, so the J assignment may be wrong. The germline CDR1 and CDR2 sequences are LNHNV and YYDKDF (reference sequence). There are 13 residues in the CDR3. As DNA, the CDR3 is TGTGCCACCAGTCCCCGAGACTACAATGAGCAGTACTTC. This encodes CATSPRDYNEQYF.

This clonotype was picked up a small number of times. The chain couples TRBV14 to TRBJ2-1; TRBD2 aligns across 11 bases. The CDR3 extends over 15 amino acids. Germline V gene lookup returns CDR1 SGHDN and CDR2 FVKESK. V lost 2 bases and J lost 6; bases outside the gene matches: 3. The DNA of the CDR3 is TGTGCCAGCAGCCAACTAGCGGGAGGCCGCAATGAGCAGTTCTTC. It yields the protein CASSQLAGGRNEQFF.

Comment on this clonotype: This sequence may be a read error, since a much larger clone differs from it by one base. The DNA for the CDR3 is TGCAGCGTTCCGGGACAGACTTTTGATGAGCAGTTCTTC. Protein sequence: CSVPGQTFDEQFF. This chain links TRBV29-1 with TRBJ2-1; 7 bases map to TRBD1. The V gene's germline CDR1 is SQVTM and CDR2 ANQGSEA. The CDR3 contains 13 residues. V trimming: 5 bases; J trimming: 8 bases; junction bases outside the gene matches: 9.

The CDR3 DNA follows: TGTGCCAGCAGCTTAGGCCTAGACGGTCGGGCTTACGAGCAGTACTTC. Its protein is CASSLGLDGRAYEQYF. The chain employs TRBV13 and TRBJ2-5; D ambiguous. The tail of the sequence fits TRBJ2-7 better, so the J call may be wrong. This CDR3 is built from 16 residues. Per germline, CDR1 PRHDT and CDR2 FYEKMQ (reference sequence).

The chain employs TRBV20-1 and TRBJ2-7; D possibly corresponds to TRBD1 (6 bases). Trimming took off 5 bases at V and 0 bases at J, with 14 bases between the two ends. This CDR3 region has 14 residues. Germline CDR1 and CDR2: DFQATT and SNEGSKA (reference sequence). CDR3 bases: TGCAGTGCTGGGGCAGGGGACCCCTCCTACGAGCAGTACTTC. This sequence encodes CSAGAGDPSYEQYF.

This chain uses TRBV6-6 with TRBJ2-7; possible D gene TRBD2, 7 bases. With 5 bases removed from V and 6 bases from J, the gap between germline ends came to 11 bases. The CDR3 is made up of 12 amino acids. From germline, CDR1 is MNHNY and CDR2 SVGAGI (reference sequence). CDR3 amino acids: CASSGEGVEQYF. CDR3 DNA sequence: TGTGCCAGCAGTGGGGAGGGGGTCGAGCAGTACTTC.

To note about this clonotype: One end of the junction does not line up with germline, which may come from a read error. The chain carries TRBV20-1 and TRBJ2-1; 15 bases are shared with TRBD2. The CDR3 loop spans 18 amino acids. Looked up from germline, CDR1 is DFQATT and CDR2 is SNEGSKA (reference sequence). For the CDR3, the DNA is TGCAGTGCTTCTCCGGGACTAGCGGGGGGTGGAATCTACAATGGGCAGTTCTTC. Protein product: CSASPGLAGGGIYNGQFF.

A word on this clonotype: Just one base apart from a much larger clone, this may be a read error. The CDR3 spells CASSPPGGFRNEQYF. DNA for the CDR3: TGTGCCAGCAGTCCCCCTGGGGGGTTTAGGAATGAGCAGTACTTC. The chain employs TRBV12-3 or TRBV12-4 and TRBJ2-1; maybe TRBD2 (6 bases). The better agreement between TRBJ2-7 and the DNA end casts doubt on the J call. The CDR3 contains 15 residues.

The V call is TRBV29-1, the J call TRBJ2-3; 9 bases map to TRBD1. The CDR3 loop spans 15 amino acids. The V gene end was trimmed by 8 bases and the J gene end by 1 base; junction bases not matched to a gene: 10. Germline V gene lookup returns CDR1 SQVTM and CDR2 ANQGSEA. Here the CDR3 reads CSLWTGAQGTDTQYF. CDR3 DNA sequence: TGCAGCCTATGGACAGGGGCGCAGGGCACAGATACGCAGTATTTT.

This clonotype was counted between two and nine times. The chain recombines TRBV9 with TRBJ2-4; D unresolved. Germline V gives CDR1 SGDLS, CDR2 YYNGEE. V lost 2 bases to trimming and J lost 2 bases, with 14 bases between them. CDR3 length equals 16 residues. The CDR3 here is CASSVTPSPTKNIQYF. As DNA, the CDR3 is TGTGCCAGCAGCGTTACCCCCAGTCCAACCAAAAACATTCAGTACTTC.

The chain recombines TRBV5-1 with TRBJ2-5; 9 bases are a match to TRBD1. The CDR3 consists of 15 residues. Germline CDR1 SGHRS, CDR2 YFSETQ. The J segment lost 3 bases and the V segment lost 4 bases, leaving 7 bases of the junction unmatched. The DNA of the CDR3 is TGCGCCAGCAGCACGGACAGGGGAGGAAAAGAGACCCAGTACTTC. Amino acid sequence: CASSTDRGGKETQYF. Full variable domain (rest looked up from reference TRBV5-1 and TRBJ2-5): KAGVTQTPRYLIKTRGQQVTLSCSPISGHRSVSWYQQTPGQGLQFLFEYFSETQRNKGNFPGRFSGRQFSNSRSEMNVSTLELGDSALYLCASSTDRGGKETQYFGPGTRLLVL.

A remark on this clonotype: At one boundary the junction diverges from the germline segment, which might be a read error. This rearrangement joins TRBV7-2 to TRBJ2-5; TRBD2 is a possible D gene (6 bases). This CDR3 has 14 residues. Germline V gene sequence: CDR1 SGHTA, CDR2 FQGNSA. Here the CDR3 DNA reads TGTGTCAGCAGCTTATGGCTAGCGAAAGAGACCCAGTACTTC. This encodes CVSSLWLAKETQYF.

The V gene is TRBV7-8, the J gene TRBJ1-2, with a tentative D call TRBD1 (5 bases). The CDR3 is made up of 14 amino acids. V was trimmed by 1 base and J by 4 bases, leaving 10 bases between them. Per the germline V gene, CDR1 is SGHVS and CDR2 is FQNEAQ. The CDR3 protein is CASSLVTRVYGYTF. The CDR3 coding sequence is TGTGCCAGCAGCTTAGTCACCAGGGTCTATGGCTACACCTTC.

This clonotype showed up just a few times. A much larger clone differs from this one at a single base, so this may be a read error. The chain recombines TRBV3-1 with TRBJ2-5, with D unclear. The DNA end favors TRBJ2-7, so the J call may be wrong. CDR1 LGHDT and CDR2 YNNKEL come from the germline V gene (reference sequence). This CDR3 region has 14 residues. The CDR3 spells CASNPNRMPGEQYF. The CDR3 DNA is TGTGCCAGCAACCCCAACCGTATGCCAGGCGAGCAGTACTTC.

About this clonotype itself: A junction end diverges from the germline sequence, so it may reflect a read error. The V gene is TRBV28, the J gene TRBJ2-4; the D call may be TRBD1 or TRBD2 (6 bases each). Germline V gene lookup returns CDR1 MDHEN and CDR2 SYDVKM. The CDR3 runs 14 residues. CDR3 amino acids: CAGSLEGGGNIQYF. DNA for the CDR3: TGTGCCGGCAGTTTGGAAGGGGGAGGAAACATTCAGTACTTC.

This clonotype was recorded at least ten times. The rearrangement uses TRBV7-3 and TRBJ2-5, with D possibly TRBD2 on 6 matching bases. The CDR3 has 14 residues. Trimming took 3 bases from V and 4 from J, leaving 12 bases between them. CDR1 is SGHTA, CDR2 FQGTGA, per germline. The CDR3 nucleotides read TGTGCCAGCAGCTTGGGGGGTTTCATAGAGACCCAGTACTTC. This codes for CASSLGGFIETQYF.

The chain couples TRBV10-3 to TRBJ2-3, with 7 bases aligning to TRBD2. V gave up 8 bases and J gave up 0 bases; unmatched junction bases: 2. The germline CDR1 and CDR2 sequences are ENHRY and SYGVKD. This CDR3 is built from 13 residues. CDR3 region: CAIAGGSTDTQYF. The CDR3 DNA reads TGTGCCATCGCCGGGGGGAGCACAGATACGCAGTATTTT.

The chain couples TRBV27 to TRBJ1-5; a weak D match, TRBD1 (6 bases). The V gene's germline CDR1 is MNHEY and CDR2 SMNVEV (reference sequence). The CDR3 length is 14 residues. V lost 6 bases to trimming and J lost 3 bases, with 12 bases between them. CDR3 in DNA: TGTGCCAGCAGGTTGGAGGGGGTCAATCAGCCCCAGCATTTT. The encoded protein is CASRLEGVNQPQHF.

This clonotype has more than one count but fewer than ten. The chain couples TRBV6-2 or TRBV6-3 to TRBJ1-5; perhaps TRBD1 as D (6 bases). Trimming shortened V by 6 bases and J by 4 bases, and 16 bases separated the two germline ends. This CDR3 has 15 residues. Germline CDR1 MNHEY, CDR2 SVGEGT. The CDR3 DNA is TGTGCCAGCAGAAACACACAGGGACGGAATCAGCCCCAGCATTTT. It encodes CASRNTQGRNQPQHF.

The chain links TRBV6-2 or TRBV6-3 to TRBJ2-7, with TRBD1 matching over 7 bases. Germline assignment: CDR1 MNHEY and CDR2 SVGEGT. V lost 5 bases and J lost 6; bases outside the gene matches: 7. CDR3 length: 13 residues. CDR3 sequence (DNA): TGTGCCAGCAGTGAACCTTACAGGGGCGAGCAGTACTTC. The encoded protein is CASSEPYRGEQYF.